Presented here are 25 T cell receptor beta chains from one specimen sequenced in a study of graft-versus-host responses after intestinal transplantation. Which antigens these TCRs recognize remains unknown. Sequenced by immunoSEQ multiplex PCR; TCRdb stores in-frame clones only, minus some. The sample consists of about 39,000 clones, over 90% of them appearing once. The sequencing here drew on unstimulated CD8+ T cells sorted from spleen or lymph node cells, taken before transplant. The receptors were sampled from a human donor who was the organ donor for an intestinal transplant.

This chain joins TRBV5-8 and TRBJ2-3, with 8 nucleotides matching TRBD1. Germline-derived CDR1 and CDR2 are SGHTS and YDEGEE. The trim removed 2 bases at V and 2 bases at J, leaving 10 bases unmatched. The CDR3 covers 17 residues. CDR3 protein: CASSFFLLTGATDTQYF. In DNA, the CDR3 is TGTGCCAGCAGCTTCTTCCTACTGACAGGGGCCACAGATACGCAGTATTTT.

This clone has only one observation. The chain links TRBV10-1 to TRBJ1-1, with 11 bases lining up with TRBD1. This CDR3 comprises 11 residues. From germline, CDR1 is WNHNN and CDR2 SYGVQD (reference sequence). CDR3 amino acids: CSLGQGAEAFF. DNA for the CDR3: TGCTCCTTGGGACAGGGGGCTGAAGCTTTCTTT.

The rearrangement links TRBV6-5 to TRBJ1-2; D is undetermined. Germline CDR1 MNHEY, CDR2 SVGAGI. V dropped 2 bases and J dropped 6 bases, with 7 bases sitting between them. The CDR3 covers 12 residues. The DNA for the CDR3 is TGTGCCAGCAGTTACGGCCCAAATGGCTACACCTTC. It translates to CASSYGPNGYTF.

This clone was seen just once. The gene calls are TRBV18 and TRBJ1-6; 7 nucleotides align to TRBD1. Looked up from germline, CDR1 is KGHSH and CDR2 is LQKENI. The CDR3 spans 15 residues. Losses at the gene ends were 2 bases for V and 7 bases for J; bases not matched to a gene: 5. CDR3 in amino acids: CASSPKGQRNSPLHF. CDR3 nucleotides: TGTGCCAGCTCACCAAAGGGACAGAGGAATTCACCCCTCCACTTT.

The chain combines TRBV13 with TRBJ2-3; TRBD2 matches at 11 bases. CDR3 length equals 15 residues. V lost 6 bases, J lost 2 bases, and 4 bases stayed unmatched. Germline V gene data show CDR1 as PRHDT and CDR2 as FYEKMQ (reference sequence). CDR3 region: CASRLAGGITDTQYF. The CDR3 coding sequence is TGTGCCAGCAGGCTAGCGGGAGGCATCACAGATACGCAGTATTTT.

The gene calls are TRBV5-1 and TRBJ2-1; D is unresolved. V dropped 0 bases and J dropped 8 bases, with 6 bases sitting between them. CDR3 length equals 12 residues. Germline CDR1 and CDR2: SGHRS and YFSETQ. The CDR3 loop reads CASSLEIDEQFF. In nucleotides, the CDR3 is TGCGCCAGCAGCTTGGAAATCGATGAGCAGTTCTTC.

This chain connects TRBV27 to TRBJ1-1; 7 positions agree with TRBD1. With 4 bases clipped from V and 5 bases from J, the junction kept 4 bases outside the gene matches. The CDR3 is 13 residues long. Germline V gene sequence: CDR1 MNHEY, CDR2 SMNVEV (reference sequence). CDR3 in amino acids: CASSSAGGTEAFF. Written as DNA, the CDR3 is TGTGCCAGCAGTTCGGCAGGGGGAACTGAAGCTTTCTTT.

This clone showed up just once. This chain connects TRBV10-3 to TRBJ1-6; D may be TRBD1 (5 bases). This CDR3 is 14 amino acids long. V dropped 3 bases and J dropped 6 bases, with 9 bases sitting between them. Germline CDR1 and CDR2: ENHRY and SYGVKD. Written as DNA, the CDR3 is TGTGCCATCAGTGACCAGGGATCTAATTCACCCCTCCACTTT. Its protein is CAISDQGSNSPLHF.

The genes are TRBV18 and TRBJ2-7; a possible D gene is TRBD1 (6 bases). Germline assignment: CDR1 KGHSH and CDR2 LQKENI. CDR3 size: 13 residues. V was cut by 5 bases and J by 3 bases, with 11 bases left in between. CDR3 in amino acids: CASSTGHLYEQYF. CDR3 nucleotides: TGTGCCAGCTCAACGGGACACCTCTACGAGCAGTACTTC.

The V call is TRBV4-1, the J call TRBJ2-2; D might be TRBD1 (6 bases). V shed 4 bases and J shed 6 bases, with 15 bases lying between them. Germline lookup yields CDR1 MGHRA and CDR2 YSYEKL. The CDR3 is 15 amino acids. CDR3 sequence: CASSRVPGESGELFF. The CDR3, as DNA: TGCGCCAGCAGCCGAGTCCCAGGGGAGTCCGGGGAGCTGTTTTTT.

The chain links TRBV28 to TRBJ2-7; no definite D call. CDR1 MDHEN and CDR2 SYDVKM come from the germline V gene. V lost 6 bases and J lost 2, with 14 bases in between. CDR3 size: 14 residues. The CDR3 is CASRGSVQPYEQYF. CDR3 DNA sequence: TGTGCCAGCAGAGGGTCGGTCCAGCCCTACGAGCAGTACTTC.

CDR3 nucleotide sequence: TGTGCCAGCAGTGAATTTGGGGAGGAAGGGGCCTACGAGCAGTACTTC. Encoded protein: CASSEFGEEGAYEQYF. The chain uses TRBV6-1 and TRBJ2-5; possibly TRBD2 for D (6 bases). The J call may not be correct, given that the DNA end is closer to TRBJ2-7. Germline values: CDR1 MNHNS, CDR2 SASEGT. The CDR3 extends over 16 amino acids.

V and J are TRBV19 and TRBJ2-7; 8 bases align to TRBD2. The V gene's germline CDR1 is LNHDA and CDR2 SQIVND (reference sequence). The CDR3 totals 13 residues. Losses at the gene ends were 3 bases for V and 4 bases for J; bases not matched to a gene: 2. This CDR3 is CASSMASGYEQYF. CDR3 nucleotide sequence: TGTGCCAGTAGTATGGCTAGCGGGTACGAGCAGTACTTC.

This clone was observed once. The V call is TRBV27, the J call TRBJ1-3, with 7 bases that match TRBD1. The length of the CDR3 is 14 residues. The germline V gene encodes CDR1 MNHEY and CDR2 SMNVEV (reference sequence). J lost 4 bases, V lost 4 bases, and 4 bases had no gene match. The CDR3 region is CASSYQGGGNTIYF. In DNA, the CDR3 is TGTGCCAGCAGTTACCAGGGGGGGGGAAACACCATATATTTT.

V gene TRBV5-6 combines with J gene TRBJ1-5; 9 bases are a match to TRBD1. This CDR3 has 14 amino acids. The trim removed 2 bases at V and 7 bases at J, leaving 4 bases unmatched. Germline V CDR1 and CDR2: SGHDT, YYEEEE. The CDR3 nucleotides are TGTGCCAGCAGCTTCGGGACAGGGTCCCAGCCCCAGCATTTT. Its protein is CASSFGTGSQPQHF. Using reference TRBV5-6 and TRBJ1-5 for the parts outside the CDR3, the full variable domain is DAGVTQSPTHLIKTRGQQVTLRCSPKSGHDTVSWYQQALGQGPQFIFQYYEEEERQRGNFPDRFSGHQFPNYSSELNVNALLLGDSALYLCASSFGTGSQPQHFGDGTRLSIL.

The chain carries TRBV7-2 and TRBJ1-5; D remains unclear. V lost 2 bases and J lost 4, with 9 bases in between. This CDR3 spans 14 amino acids. Germline V lookup: CDR1 SGHTA, CDR2 FQGNSA. The CDR3 DNA reads TGTGCCAGCAGCTTAAGTGTCCCGAATCAGCCCCAGCATTTT. Its translation is CASSLSVPNQPQHF.

The CDR3 sequence is CASSPGGPHEQYF. As DNA, the CDR3 is TGCGCCAGCAGCCCGGGAGGGCCCCACGAGCAGTACTTC. V is TRBV5-1 and J is TRBJ2-7, with TRBD2 matching 8 bases. The germline V gene encodes CDR1 SGHRS and CDR2 YFSETQ. The CDR3 consists of 13 residues. Trimming at V came to 4 bases and at J to 5 bases, leaving 5 bases not matched to a gene.

The V gene is TRBV11-2, the J gene TRBJ2-3; D not certain. Per the germline V gene, CDR1 is SGHAT and CDR2 is FQNNGV. Deletions cut 1 base from V and 1 base from J, with 9 bases between. CDR3 length: 15 amino acids. The CDR3 DNA follows: TGTGCCAGCAGCTTAGCGGAACGGGGCACAGATACGCAGTATTTT. It codes for CASSLAERGTDTQYF. The full variable domain, rest sourced from reference TRBV11-2 and TRBJ2-3, is EAGVAQSPRYKIIEKRQSVAFWCNPISGHATLYWYQQILGQGPKLLIQFQNNGVVDDSQLPKDRFSAERLKGVDSTLKIQPAKLEDSAVYLCASSLAERGTDTQYFGPGTRLTVL.

A note on this clone: A read error may account for a junction end that differs from germline. Other nucleotide sequences from this sample produce the same CDR3. CDR3 region: CASSLGLAGGERETQYF. The CDR3 DNA sequence: TGCGCCAGCAGTTTAGGTCTAGCGGGAGGGGAGCGAGAGACCCAGTACTTC. J is TRBJ2-5 and V is TRBV28; 12 positions match TRBD2. This CDR3 comprises 17 residues. Germline values: CDR1 MDHEN, CDR2 SYDVKM.

The chain carries TRBV15 and TRBJ1-6, with D unresolved. Deletions cut 0 bases from V and 7 bases from J, with 7 bases between. The germline CDR1 and CDR2 sequences are LNHNV and YYDKDF (reference sequence). CDR3 length: 14 amino acids. CDR3 DNA: TGTGCCACCAGCAGAGATCTGGGGAATTCACCCCTCCACTTT. It codes for CATSRDLGNSPLHF.

The V call is TRBV28, the J call TRBJ2-3; TRBD2 agrees at 8 bases. Trimming removed 6 bases from V and 0 bases from J; junction bases left unmatched: 14. CDR1 and CDR2 from the germline V gene are MDHEN and SYDVKM. The CDR3 contains 18 residues. This CDR3 reads CASSVPVGSGDSTDTQYF. The CDR3 nucleotides are TGTGCCAGCAGCGTCCCGGTGGGTAGCGGGGATAGCACAGATACGCAGTATTTT.

V is TRBV13 and J is TRBJ2-2; either TRBD1 or TRBD2 may supply D (5 bases each). Per germline, CDR1 PRHDT and CDR2 FYEKMQ (reference sequence). Trimming took off 5 bases at V and 5 bases at J, with 18 bases between the two ends. The CDR3 totals 16 residues. The CDR3 spells CASSPRGERMTGELFF. The DNA of the CDR3 is TGTGCCAGCAGCCCCCGAGGGGAGAGAATGACCGGGGAGCTGTTTTTT.

The chain is built from TRBV7-6 and TRBJ2-3, with 12 bases fitting TRBD2. The CDR3 runs to 18 residues. Per the germline V gene, CDR1 is SGHVS and CDR2 is FNYEAQ. Unmatched junction bases numbered 7, after V lost 2 bases and J lost 1 base. This CDR3 reads CASSLSTSGSLGTDTQYF. The CDR3 DNA is TGTGCCAGCAGCTTATCGACTAGCGGGAGCTTGGGCACAGATACGCAGTATTTT.

The J gene is TRBJ2-7, the V gene TRBV29-1, with 9 bases aligning to TRBD2. Germline V gene sequence: CDR1 SQVTM, CDR2 ANQGSEA. The CDR3 has 13 residues. V trimming: 4 bases; J trimming: 4 bases; junction bases outside the gene matches: 5. CDR3 residues: CSVVTSGRYEQYF. CDR3 coding DNA: TGCAGCGTTGTAACTAGCGGGCGGTACGAGCAGTACTTC.

The chain joins TRBV5-4 to TRBJ2-3; 9 bases align to TRBD2. This CDR3 has 17 residues. Germline CDR1 is SGHNT and CDR2 is YYREEE (reference sequence). The ends lost 3 bases at V and 1 base at J; junction bases unmatched: 9. The CDR3 loop reads CASSSPWTSDGTDTQYF. The DNA of the CDR3 is TGTGCCAGCAGCTCTCCCTGGACTAGCGATGGCACAGATACGCAGTATTTT.